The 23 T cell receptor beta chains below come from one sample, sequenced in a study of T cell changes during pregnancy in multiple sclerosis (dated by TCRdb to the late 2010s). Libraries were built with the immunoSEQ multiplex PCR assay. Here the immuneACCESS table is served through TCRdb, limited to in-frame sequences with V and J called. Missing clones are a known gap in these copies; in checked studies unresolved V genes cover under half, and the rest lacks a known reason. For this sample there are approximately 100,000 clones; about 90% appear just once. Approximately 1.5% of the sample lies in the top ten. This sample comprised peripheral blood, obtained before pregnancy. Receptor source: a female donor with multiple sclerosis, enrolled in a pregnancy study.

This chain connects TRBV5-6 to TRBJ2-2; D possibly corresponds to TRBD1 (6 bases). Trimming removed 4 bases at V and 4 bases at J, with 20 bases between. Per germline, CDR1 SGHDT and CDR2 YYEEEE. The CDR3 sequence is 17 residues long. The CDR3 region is CASSPPTGFLSTGELFF. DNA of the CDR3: TGTGCCAGCAGCCCCCCTACAGGGTTTTTGAGCACCGGGGAGCTGTTTTTT.

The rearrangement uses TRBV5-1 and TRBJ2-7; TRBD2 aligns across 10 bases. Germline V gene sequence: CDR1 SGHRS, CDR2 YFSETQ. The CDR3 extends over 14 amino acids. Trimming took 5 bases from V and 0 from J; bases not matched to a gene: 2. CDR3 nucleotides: TGCGCCAGCAGGGTAGCGGGAGGCTCCTACGAGCAGTACTTC. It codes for CASRVAGGSYEQYF.

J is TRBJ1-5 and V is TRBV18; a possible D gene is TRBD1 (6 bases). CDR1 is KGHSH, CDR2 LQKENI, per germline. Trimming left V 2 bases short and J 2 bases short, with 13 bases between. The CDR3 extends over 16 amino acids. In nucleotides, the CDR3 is TGTGCCAGCTCACCAACTACAGGGAATGGCAATCAGCCCCAGCATTTT. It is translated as CASSPTTGNGNQPQHF. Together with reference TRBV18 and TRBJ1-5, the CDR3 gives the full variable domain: NAGVMQNPRHLVRRRGQEARLRCSPMKGHSHVYWYRQLPEEGLKFMVYLQKENIIDESGMPKERFSAEFPKEGPSILRIQQVVRGDSAAYFCASSPTTGNGNQPQHFGDGTRLSIL.

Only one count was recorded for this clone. The CDR3 nucleotides are TGTGCCAGCAGTTTGGGCGGATCCACCGGACAGGCCAACACTGAAGCTTTCTTT. Encoded protein: CASSLGGSTGQANTEAFF. The rearrangement joins TRBV28 to TRBJ1-1; TRBD1 agrees at 7 bases. Germline loops: CDR1 MDHEN, CDR2 SYDVKM. The V gene end was trimmed by 3 bases and the J gene end by 2 bases; junction bases not matched to a gene: 15. This CDR3 spans 18 amino acids.

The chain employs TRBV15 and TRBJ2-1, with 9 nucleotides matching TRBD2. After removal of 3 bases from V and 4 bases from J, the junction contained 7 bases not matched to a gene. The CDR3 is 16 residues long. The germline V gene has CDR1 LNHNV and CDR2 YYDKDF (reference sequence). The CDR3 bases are TGTGCCACCAGCAGTAGATGGCGGGAGGGATACAATGAGCAGTTCTTC. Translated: CATSSRWREGYNEQFF.

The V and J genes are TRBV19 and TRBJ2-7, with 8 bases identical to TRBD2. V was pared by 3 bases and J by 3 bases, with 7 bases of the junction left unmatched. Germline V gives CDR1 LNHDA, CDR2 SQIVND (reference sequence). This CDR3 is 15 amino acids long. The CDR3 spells CASSIKRGTYYEQYF. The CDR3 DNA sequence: TGTGCCAGTAGTATTAAGCGGGGGACATACTACGAGCAGTACTTC.

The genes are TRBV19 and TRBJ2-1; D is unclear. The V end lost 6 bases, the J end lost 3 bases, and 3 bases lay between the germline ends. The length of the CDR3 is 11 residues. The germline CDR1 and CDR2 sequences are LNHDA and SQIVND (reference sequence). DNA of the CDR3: TGTGCCAGTAGCTTCTACAATGAGCAGTTCTTC. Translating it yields CASSFYNEQFF.

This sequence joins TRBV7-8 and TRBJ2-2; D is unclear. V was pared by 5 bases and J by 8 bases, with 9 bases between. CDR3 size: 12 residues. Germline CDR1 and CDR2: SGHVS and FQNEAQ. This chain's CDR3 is CASSLTTGELFF. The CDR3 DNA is TGTGCCAGCAGCCTAACTACTGGGGAGCTGTTTTTT.

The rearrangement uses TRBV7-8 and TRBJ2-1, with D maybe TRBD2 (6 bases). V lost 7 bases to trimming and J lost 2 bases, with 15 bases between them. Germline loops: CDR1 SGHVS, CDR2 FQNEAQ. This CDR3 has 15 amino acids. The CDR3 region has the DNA TGTGCCAGCAAGGTGTTAGCGGCAGCCTACAATGAGCAGTTCTTC. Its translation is CASKVLAAAYNEQFF. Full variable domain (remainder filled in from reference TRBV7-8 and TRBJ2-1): GAGVSQSPRYKVAKRGQDVALRCDPISGHVSLFWYQQALGQGPEFLTYFQNEAQLDKSGLPSDRFFAERPEGSVSTLKIQRTQQEDSAVYLCASKVLAAAYNEQFFGPGTRLTVL.

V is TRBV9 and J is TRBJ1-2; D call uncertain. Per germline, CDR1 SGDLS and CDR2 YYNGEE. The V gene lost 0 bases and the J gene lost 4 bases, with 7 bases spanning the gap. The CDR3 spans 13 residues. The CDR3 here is CASSVAQAYGYTF. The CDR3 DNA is TGTGCCAGCAGCGTAGCCCAGGCCTATGGCTACACCTTC.

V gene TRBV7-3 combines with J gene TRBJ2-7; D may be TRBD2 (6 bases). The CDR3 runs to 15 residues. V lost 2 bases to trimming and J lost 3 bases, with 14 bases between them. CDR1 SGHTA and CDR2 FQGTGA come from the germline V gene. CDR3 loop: CASSLEAGIGYEQYF. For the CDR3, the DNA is TGTGCCAGCAGCTTAGAGGCGGGGATCGGCTACGAGCAGTACTTC.

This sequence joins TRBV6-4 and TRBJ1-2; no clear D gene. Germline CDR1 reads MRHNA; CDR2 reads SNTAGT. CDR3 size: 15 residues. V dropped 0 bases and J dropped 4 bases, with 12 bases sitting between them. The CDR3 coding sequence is TGTGCCAGCAGTGACTCGAGGGAATGGAGCTATGGCTACACCTTC. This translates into CASSDSREWSYGYTF.

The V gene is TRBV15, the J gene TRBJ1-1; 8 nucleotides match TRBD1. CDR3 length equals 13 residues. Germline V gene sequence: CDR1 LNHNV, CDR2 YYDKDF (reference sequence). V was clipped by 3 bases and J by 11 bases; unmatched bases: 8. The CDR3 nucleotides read TGTGCCACCAGCAGTGGACAGGGACGCCGGGCTTTCTTT. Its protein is CATSSGQGRRAFF. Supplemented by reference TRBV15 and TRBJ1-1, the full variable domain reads DAMVIQNPRYQVTQFGKPVTLSCSQTLNHNVMYWYQQKSSQAPKLLFHYYDKDFNNEADTPDNFQSRRPNTSFCFLDIRSPGLGDTAMYLCATSSGQGRRAFFGQGTRLTVV.

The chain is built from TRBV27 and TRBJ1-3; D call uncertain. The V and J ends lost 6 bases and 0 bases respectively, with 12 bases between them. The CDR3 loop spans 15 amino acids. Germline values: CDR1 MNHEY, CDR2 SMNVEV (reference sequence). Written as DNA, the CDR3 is TGTGCCAGCAGGCCCAGCGTCTTCTCTGGAAACACCATATATTTT. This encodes CASRPSVFSGNTIYF.

This chain's CDR3 is CAISDRLAGEQYF. CDR3 DNA sequence: TGTGCCATCAGTGACAGACTAGCGGGGGAGCAATACTTC. The V gene is TRBV10-3, the J gene TRBJ2-5; 12 bases are a match to TRBD2. The length of the CDR3 is 13 residues. CDR1 and CDR2 from the germline V gene are ENHRY and SYGVKD. V was clipped by 3 bases and J by 14 bases; unmatched bases: 7.

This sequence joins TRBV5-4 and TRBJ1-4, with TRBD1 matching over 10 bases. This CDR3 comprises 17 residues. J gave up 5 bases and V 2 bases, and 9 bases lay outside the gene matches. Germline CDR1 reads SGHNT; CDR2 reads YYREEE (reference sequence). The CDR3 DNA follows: TGTGCCAGCAGCTTATCATCTGGGACAGGGGTAAATGAAAAACTGTTTTTT. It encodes CASSLSSGTGVNEKLFF.

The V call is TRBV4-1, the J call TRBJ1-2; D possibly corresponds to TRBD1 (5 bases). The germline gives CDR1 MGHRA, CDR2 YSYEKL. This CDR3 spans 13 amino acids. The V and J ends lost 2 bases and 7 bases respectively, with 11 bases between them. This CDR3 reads CASSQIRESGYTF. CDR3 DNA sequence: TGCGCCAGCAGCCAAATCAGGGAATCTGGCTACACCTTC.

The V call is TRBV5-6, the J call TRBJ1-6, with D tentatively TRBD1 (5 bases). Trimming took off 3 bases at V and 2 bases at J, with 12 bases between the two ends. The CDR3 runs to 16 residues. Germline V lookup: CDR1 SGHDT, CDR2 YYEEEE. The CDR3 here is CASSSQGRPYNSPLHF. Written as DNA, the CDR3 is TGTGCCAGCAGCTCTCAGGGAAGGCCCTATAATTCACCCCTCCACTTT.

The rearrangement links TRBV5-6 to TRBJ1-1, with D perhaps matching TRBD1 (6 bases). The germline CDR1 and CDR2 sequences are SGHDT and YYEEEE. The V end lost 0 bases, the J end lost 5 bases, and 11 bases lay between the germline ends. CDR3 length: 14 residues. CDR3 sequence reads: CASSLVQGGTEAFF. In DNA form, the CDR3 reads TGTGCCAGCAGCTTGGTACAGGGCGGGACTGAAGCTTTCTTT.

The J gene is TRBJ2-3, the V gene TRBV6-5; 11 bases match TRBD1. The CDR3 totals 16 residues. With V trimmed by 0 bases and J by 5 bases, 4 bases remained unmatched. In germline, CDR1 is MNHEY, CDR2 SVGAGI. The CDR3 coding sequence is TGTGCCAGCAGTTACTCTCGGACAGGGGGCGGAGATACGCAGTATTTT. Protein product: CASSYSRTGGGDTQYF.

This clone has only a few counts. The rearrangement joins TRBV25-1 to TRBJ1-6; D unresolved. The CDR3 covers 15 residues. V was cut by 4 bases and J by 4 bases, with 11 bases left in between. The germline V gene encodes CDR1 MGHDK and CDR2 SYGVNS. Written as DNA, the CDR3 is TGTGCCAGCAGTGTTGGAGCCTTTTATAATTCACCCCTCCACTTT. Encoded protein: CASSVGAFYNSPLHF.

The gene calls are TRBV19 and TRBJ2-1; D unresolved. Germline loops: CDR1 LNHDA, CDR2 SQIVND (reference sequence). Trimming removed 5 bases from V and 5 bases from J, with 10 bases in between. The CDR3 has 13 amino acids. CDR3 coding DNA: TGTGCCAGTAGTCTTTCTCAGAACAATGAGCAGTTCTTC. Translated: CASSLSQNNEQFF.

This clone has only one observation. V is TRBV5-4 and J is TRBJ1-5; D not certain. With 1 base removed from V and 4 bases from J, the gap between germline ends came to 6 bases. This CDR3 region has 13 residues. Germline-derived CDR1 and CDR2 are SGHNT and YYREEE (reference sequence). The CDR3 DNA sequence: TGTGCCAGCAGCTTGCCCCAAAATCAGCCCCAGCATTTT. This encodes CASSLPQNQPQHF.